Below are 29 T cell receptor beta chains sequenced from a single sample in a study of CDR3 diversity in severe acne. Via MiXCR, TCRdb re-called the PCR reads, giving one row per CDR3 protein. The table shows more than 85,000 distinct CDR3 sequences, with 45% to 60% occurring only once. Sequenced material: blood. Every receptor here comes from a male donor with acne.

The chain combines TRBV20-1 with TRBJ2-7; D tentatively fits TRBD1 or TRBD2 (7 bases each). This CDR3 contains 11 residues. The V and J ends lost 5 bases and 9 bases respectively, with 14 bases between them. The V gene's germline CDR1 is DFQATT and CDR2 SNEGSKA (reference sequence). This chain's CDR3 is CSAEQGGVQYF. CDR3 nucleotide sequence: TGCAGTGCTGAGCAGGGGGGGGTGCAGTACTTC.

The sample holds one count of this clonotype. The rearrangement links TRBV20-1 to TRBJ1-2; D gene uncertain. V lost 3 bases and J 2 bases, leaving 16 bases between the germline ends. CDR3 size: 15 residues. CDR1 and CDR2 (germline): DFQATT, SNEGSKA (reference sequence). Here the CDR3 DNA reads TGCAGTGCTAGGAATTCAGGTTACCGCAACTATGGCTACACCTTC. Translating it yields CSARNSGYRNYGYTF.

This sequence joins TRBV7-6 and TRBJ2-7, with TRBD1 identical over 8 bases. Germline lookup yields CDR1 SGHVS and CDR2 FNYEAQ. This CDR3 has 14 residues. The V gene end was trimmed by 5 bases and the J gene end by 6 bases; junction bases not matched to a gene: 9. The CDR3 here is CASSTSDRASEQYF. CDR3 nucleotide sequence: TGTGCCAGCAGCACGTCGGACAGGGCTAGCGAGCAGTACTTC.

This clonotype appeared many times. J is TRBJ2-1 and V is TRBV19; no clear D gene. With 8 bases removed from V and 6 bases from J, the gap between germline ends came to 14 bases. The CDR3 loop spans 13 amino acids. Per the germline V gene, CDR1 is LNHDA and CDR2 is SQIVND (reference sequence). The CDR3 loop reads CASQEQGFNEQFF. In nucleotides, the CDR3 is TGTGCCAGTCAAGAGCAAGGGTTCAATGAGCAGTTCTTC.

This clonotype was counted at least ten times. A junction end diverges from the germline sequence, so it may reflect a read error. The chain is built from TRBV7-9 and TRBJ2-2; 9 bases are shared with TRBD1. The CDR3 has 14 residues. Germline CDR1 is SEHNR and CDR2 is FQNEAQ (reference sequence). In nucleotides, the CDR3 is TGTGCCAGCAGCTCGAATTACCGGGACAGGGAGTTGTTTTTT. Protein product: CASSSNYRDRELFF.

Points on this clonotype: A much bigger clone sits one base away, suggesting this may be a read error. This rearrangement joins TRBV25-1 to TRBJ1-2; D is unclear. This CDR3 contains 14 residues. CDR1 MGHDK and CDR2 SYGVNS come from the germline V gene. The CDR3 reads CASIPEGRSYGCTF. The CDR3 coding sequence is TGTGCCAGCATCCCAGAGGGCCGGAGCTATGGCTGCACCTTC.

This clonotype was counted many times. The V and J genes are TRBV7-9 and TRBJ2-7; D gene ambiguous. Trimming removed 6 bases at V and 1 base at J, with 16 bases between. CDR1 SEHNR and CDR2 FQNEAQ come from the germline V gene (reference sequence). The CDR3 is 15 residues long. The CDR3 nucleotides read TGTGCCAGCAGTCAGTTACACTTTAATTCCTACGAGCAGTACGTC. Amino acids: CASSQLHFNSYEQYV.

In regard to this clonotype: This could be a read error, since a much larger clone is one nucleotide away. The chain is built from TRBV6-1 and TRBJ2-7; D uncertain. CDR1 and CDR2 (germline): MNHNS, SASEGT. Trimming left V 3 bases short and J 0 bases short, with 15 bases between. The CDR3 is 16 residues long. DNA for the CDR3: TGTGCCAGCAGTGACCACACAGAGCCATCCTCCTACGAGCAGTACTTC. This sequence encodes CASSDHTEPSSYEQYF.

This clonotype was observed many times. The V and J genes are TRBV12-3 or TRBV12-4 and TRBJ2-2; D is ambiguous. The V end was cut by 7 bases, the J end by 2 bases, with 5 bases between. The CDR3 totals 12 residues. The CDR3 DNA reads TGTGCCAGCAAGGCCAACACCGGGGAGCTGTTTTTT. Its translation is CASKANTGELFF.

This clonotype was seen many times. The chain employs TRBV29-1 and TRBJ1-2; no definite D call. Germline CDR1 SQVTM, CDR2 ANQGSEA. Trimming cost V 2 bases and J 0 bases, with 10 bases left between them. The CDR3 runs to 14 residues. CDR3 sequence (DNA): TGCAGCGTTGAACGGGGATCCCCTAACTATGGCTACACCTTC. Amino acids: CSVERGSPNYGYTF.

This clonotype was recorded at least ten times. The chain links TRBV11-2 to TRBJ2-3, with TRBD2 as a possible D gene (6 bases). CDR1 is SGHAT, CDR2 FQNNGV, per germline. The CDR3 loop spans 17 amino acids. Between the trimmed V and J ends, which lost 0 bases and 6 bases, there was a span of 19 bases. In nucleotides, the CDR3 is TGTGCCAGCAGCTTAGATGAGGAGGGGCTTGGTTTGGATACGCAGTATTTT. Amino acid sequence: CASSLDEEGLGLDTQYF.

There are a few counts of this clonotype. V usage is TRBV4-1 and J usage is TRBJ2-5; TRBD2 agrees at 7 bases. V lost 4 bases to trimming and J lost 1 base; unmatched junction nucleotides: 21. CDR1 and CDR2 from the germline V gene are MGHRA and YSYEKL. The CDR3 has 20 amino acids. CDR3: CASSRLRSGLKWGGQETQYF. DNA of the CDR3: TGCGCCAGCAGCCGTCTTAGGAGTGGTCTTAAGTGGGGGGGCCAAGAGACCCAGTACTTC.

The V call is TRBV6-1, the J call TRBJ2-5, with D possibly being TRBD1 (6 bases). Deletions cut 6 bases from V and 3 bases from J, with 20 bases between. There are 16 residues in the CDR3. Germline V gene lookup returns CDR1 MNHNS and CDR2 SASEGT. The CDR3 sequence: CASSQVRQGIEETQYF. The DNA for the CDR3 is TGTGCCAGCAGCCAAGTGCGGCAGGGGATCGAAGAGACCCAGTACTTC.

Ten or more counts support this clonotype. J is TRBJ2-1 and V is TRBV6-1, with TRBD2 matching over 9 bases. CDR3 size: 13 residues. Unmatched junction bases numbered 9, after V lost 3 bases and J lost 15 bases. Germline values: CDR1 MNHNS, CDR2 SASEGT. In DNA form, the CDR3 reads TGTGCCAGCAGTGAGCCCGGGACTAGCATTTCGTTCTTC. It is translated as CASSEPGTSISFF.

Of note for this clonotype: A read error may explain this, as a much larger clone is one base away. The chain recombines TRBV6-5 with TRBJ1-2; TRBD1 matches at 8 bases. The germline gives CDR1 MNHEY, CDR2 SVGAGI. The V and J ends lost 6 bases and 8 bases, in that order; junction bases with no gene match: 11. The length of the CDR3 is 14 residues. CDR3: CASSSPDRACGYTF. The DNA of the CDR3 is TGTGCCAGCAGCTCGCCGGACAGGGCGTGCGGCTACACCTTC.

This clonotype was seen repeatedly, ten times or more. A read error may account for a junction end that differs from germline. The chain is built from TRBV11-2 and TRBJ2-2; D is undetermined. Germline assignment: CDR1 SGHAT and CDR2 FQNNGV. CDR3 length equals 12 residues. The CDR3 loop is CTSSRLSGELFF. The CDR3 DNA is TGTACCAGCAGCCGACTTTCCGGGGAGCTGTTTTTT.

This clonotype was seen at least ten times. V gene TRBV7-8 combines with J gene TRBJ2-7, with 14 positions matching TRBD2. From germline, CDR1 is SGHVS and CDR2 FQNEAQ. The ends lost 1 base at V and 6 bases at J; junction bases unmatched: 5. CDR3 length: 16 residues. This CDR3 is CASSLEGTSGRFEQYF. The CDR3 DNA reads as TGTGCCAGCAGCTTAGAGGGGACTAGCGGGAGATTCGAGCAGTACTTC.

Concerning this clonotype: A read error may account for a junction end that differs from germline. This chain joins TRBV10-3 and TRBJ2-2; D is unresolved. CDR3 size: 14 residues. Per the germline V gene, CDR1 is ENHRY and CDR2 is SYGVKD. The chain's CDR3 is CASSYSAFGGELFF. The CDR3 nucleotides are TGTGCCAGCAGTTATTCTGCGTTTGGCGGGGAGCTGTTTTTT.

The J gene is TRBJ2-2, the V gene TRBV29-1, with 7 bases matching TRBD2. The J segment lost 3 bases and the V segment lost 3 bases, leaving 4 bases of the junction unmatched. CDR3 size: 14 residues. Germline CDR1 reads SQVTM; CDR2 reads ANQGSEA. The CDR3 DNA is TGCAGCGTTGAGTGGGAGGGCCACACCGGGGAGCTGTTTTTT. It yields the protein CSVEWEGHTGELFF.

At least ten counts were recorded for this clonotype. The DNA for the CDR3 is TGCGCCAGCAGTGGTTCCGGGACACGAGATCAGCCCCAGCATTTT. Its protein is CASSGSGTRDQPQHF. V usage is TRBV10-2 and J usage is TRBJ1-5; D is perhaps TRBD1 (6 bases). Trimming took off 4 bases at V and 5 bases at J, with 15 bases between the two ends. CDR3 length: 15 residues. From germline, CDR1 is WSHSY and CDR2 SAAADI.

To note about this clonotype: The CDR3 does not end in the conserved phenylalanine or tryptophan, so this is likely a read error. This chain links TRBV19 with TRBJ2-4; no definite D call. Germline loops: CDR1 LNHDA, CDR2 SQIVND (reference sequence). The CDR3 contains 14 residues. The DNA for the CDR3 is TGTGCCAGTAGTGTAGAGCCAGCCAAAAACATTCAGTACATC. Its protein is CASSVEPAKNIQYI.

This clonotype came up many times. The chain has TRBV2 and TRBJ2-5; the match to TRBD2 covers 8 bases. CDR1 and CDR2 (germline): SNHLY, FYNNEI. V dropped 8 bases and J dropped 4; count of bases not matched to a gene: 9. The CDR3 has 14 amino acids. CDR3 residues: CASGGAGGGETQYF. CDR3 nucleotides: TGTGCCAGCGGAGGGGCGGGAGGTGGAGAGACCCAGTACTTC.

This chain joins TRBV28 and TRBJ1-1, with D possibly matching TRBD1 (5 bases). CDR3 length equals 16 residues. V was cut by 3 bases and J by 0 bases, with 14 bases left in between. From germline, CDR1 is MDHEN and CDR2 SYDVKM. For the CDR3, the DNA is TGTGCCAGCAGTTTTCGAAGGGGAACCCTGAACACTGAAGCTTTCTTT. Protein sequence: CASSFRRGTLNTEAFF.

This sequence joins TRBV9 and TRBJ2-5, with TRBD1 matching 7 bases. V was pared by 7 bases and J by 5 bases, with 11 bases of the junction left unmatched. Germline V CDR1 and CDR2: SGDLS, YYNGEE. The CDR3 totals 14 residues. The CDR3 DNA follows: TGTGCCAGCGAAAGGACAGGAGAGGGGGAGACCCAGTACTTC. Translation: CASERTGEGETQYF.

With regard to this clonotype: Since no conserved phenylalanine or tryptophan closes the CDR3, a read error is the likely cause. The chain is built from TRBV9 and TRBJ1-4; D ambiguous. Germline-derived CDR1 and CDR2 are SGDLS and YYNGEE. Trimming took 0 bases from V and 5 from J, leaving 8 bases between them. The CDR3 extends over 14 amino acids. CDR3 residues: CASSVGLVNEKLFS. The CDR3 DNA sequence: TGTGCCAGCAGCGTAGGCCTCGTGAATGAAAAACTGTTTTCT.

The chain links TRBV7-9 to TRBJ2-5, with a tentative D call TRBD2 (6 bases). V was trimmed by 2 bases and J by 5 bases, leaving 9 bases between them. CDR3 size: 13 residues. CDR1 and CDR2 (germline): SEHNR, FQNEAQ (reference sequence). As DNA, the CDR3 is TGTGCCAGCAGCTTAAGCGGGCCGGAGACCCAGTACTTC. Translation: CASSLSGPETQYF.

The sample holds many counts of this clonotype. This rearrangement joins TRBV19 to TRBJ2-1; D gene unclear. Germline V gene lookup returns CDR1 LNHDA and CDR2 SQIVND (reference sequence). The CDR3 spans 17 residues. Deletions cut 5 bases from V and 0 bases from J, with 17 bases between. The CDR3 DNA is TGTGCCAGTAGTGTCCCACTATACCTAAGCTCCTACAATGAGCAGTTCTTC. It specifies CASSVPLYLSSYNEQFF.

This clonotype was seen repeatedly, ten times or more. CDR3 sequence reads: CASSDIGKGEKLFF. The CDR3 DNA follows: TGTGCCAGCAGTGACATCGGGAAGGGTGAAAAACTGTTTTTT. This rearrangement joins TRBV25-1 to TRBJ1-4; no reliable D call. Trimming took 3 bases from V and 7 from J, leaving 12 bases between them. The length of the CDR3 is 14 residues. Looked up from germline, CDR1 is MGHDK and CDR2 is SYGVNS.

V is TRBV29-1 and J is TRBJ2-7; 9 nucleotides align to TRBD1. The trim removed 4 bases at V and 3 bases at J, leaving 4 bases unmatched. The CDR3 sequence is 13 residues long. Germline CDR1 SQVTM, CDR2 ANQGSEA. The CDR3 region is CSVGPGQGYEQYF. CDR3 sequence (DNA): TGCAGCGTTGGCCCGGGACAGGGCTACGAGCAGTACTTC.